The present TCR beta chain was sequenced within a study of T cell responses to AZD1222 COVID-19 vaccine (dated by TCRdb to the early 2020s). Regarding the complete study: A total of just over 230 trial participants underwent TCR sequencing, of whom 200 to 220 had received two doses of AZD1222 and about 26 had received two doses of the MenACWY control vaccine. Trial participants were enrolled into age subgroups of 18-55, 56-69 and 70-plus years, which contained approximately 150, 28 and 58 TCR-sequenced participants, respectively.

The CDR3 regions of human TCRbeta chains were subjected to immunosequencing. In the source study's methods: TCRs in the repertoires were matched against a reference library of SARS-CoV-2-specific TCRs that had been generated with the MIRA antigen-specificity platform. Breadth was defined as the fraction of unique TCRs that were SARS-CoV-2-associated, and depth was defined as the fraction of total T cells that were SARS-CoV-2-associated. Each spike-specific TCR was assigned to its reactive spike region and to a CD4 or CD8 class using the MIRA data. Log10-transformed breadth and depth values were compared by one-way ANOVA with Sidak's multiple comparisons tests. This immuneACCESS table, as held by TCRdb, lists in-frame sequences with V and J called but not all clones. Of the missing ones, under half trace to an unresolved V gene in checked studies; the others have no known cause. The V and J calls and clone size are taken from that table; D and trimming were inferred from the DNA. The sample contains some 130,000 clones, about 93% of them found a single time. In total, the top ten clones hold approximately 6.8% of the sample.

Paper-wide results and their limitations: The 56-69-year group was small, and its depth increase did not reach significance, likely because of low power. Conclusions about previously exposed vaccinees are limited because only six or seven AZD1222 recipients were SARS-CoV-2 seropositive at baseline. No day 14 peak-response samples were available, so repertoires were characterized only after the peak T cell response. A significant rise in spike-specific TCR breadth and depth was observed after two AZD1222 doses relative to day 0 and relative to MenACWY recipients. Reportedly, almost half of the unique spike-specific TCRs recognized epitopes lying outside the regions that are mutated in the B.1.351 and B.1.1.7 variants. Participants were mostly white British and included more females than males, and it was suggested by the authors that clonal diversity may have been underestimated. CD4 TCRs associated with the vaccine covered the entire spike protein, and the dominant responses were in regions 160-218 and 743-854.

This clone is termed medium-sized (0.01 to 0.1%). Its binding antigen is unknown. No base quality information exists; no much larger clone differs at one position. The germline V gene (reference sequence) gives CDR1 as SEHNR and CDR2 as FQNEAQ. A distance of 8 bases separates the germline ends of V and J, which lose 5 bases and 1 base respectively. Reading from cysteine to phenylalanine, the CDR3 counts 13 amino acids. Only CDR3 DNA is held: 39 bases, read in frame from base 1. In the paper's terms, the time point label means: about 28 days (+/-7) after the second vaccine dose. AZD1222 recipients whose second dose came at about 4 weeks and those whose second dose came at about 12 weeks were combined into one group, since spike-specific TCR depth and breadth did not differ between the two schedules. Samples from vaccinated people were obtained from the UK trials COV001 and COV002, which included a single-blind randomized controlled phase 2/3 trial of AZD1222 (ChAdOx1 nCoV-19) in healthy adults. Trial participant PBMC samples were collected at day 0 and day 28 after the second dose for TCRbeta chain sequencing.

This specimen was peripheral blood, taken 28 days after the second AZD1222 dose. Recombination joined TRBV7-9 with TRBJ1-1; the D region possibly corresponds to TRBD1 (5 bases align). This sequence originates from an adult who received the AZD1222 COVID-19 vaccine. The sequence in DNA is TGTGCCAGCAGCGCCCAGGGGAACACTGAAGCTTTCTTT. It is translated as CASSAQGNTEAFF.